This TCR beta chain was sequenced for a study of molecular identifiers for immune sequencing clone quantification. Across the study: Split five ways in replicates, RNA from approximately 20,000 or 100,000 naive CD8 cells had four portions sequenced. Notes on the study in general: Amid about a million naive cells, spiked Jurkat TCR RNA from one cell was reportedly still detectable.

This clonotype has ten or more counts. Its specificity is not known. The CDR3 extends over 16 amino acids. V lost 0 bases and J lost 0, with 12 bases in between. CDR1 is GTSNPN, CDR2 SVGIG, per germline (reference sequence). Sorting selected naive CD8 T cells with a CD8+CD4-CCR7+CD45RA+ phenotype. TCR libraries were built in bulk with a published protocol and specific TCR primers. TCRdb itself ran the PCR reads through MiXCR, one entry per CDR3 protein. The data show 460,000 or so distinct CDR3 sequences, about 26% seen once. This clonotype was sampled from a human donor in good health. Some libraries in this study had Jurkat cell RNA spiked in. The gene calls are TRBV30 and TRBJ1-3; the D gene is possibly TRBD1 (5 bases). Sequenced: naive CD8+ T cells from blood, with Jurkat cell RNA spiked in. Stated subset: FACS-sorted CD8+CD4-CCR7+CD45RA+ naive T cells. As DNA, the CDR3 is TGTGCCTGGAGTGTAGTGGATGACAGCTCTGGAAACACCATATATTTT. Residues: CAWSVVDDSSGNTIYF.